These 23 T cell receptor beta chains originate from one sample sequenced in a study of cytomegalovirus exposure and HLA in healthy donors. Primers: 60 Vbeta forward and 13 Jbeta reverse. The method was immunoSEQ multiplex PCR; TCRdb's version includes in-frame clones alone and lacks a portion of them. The repertoire holds around 150,000 clones, with roughly 79% as singletons. The sequencing input was PBMCs. These receptors originate from a man aged 50 to 59 in good health and CMV-seropositive.

V usage is TRBV30 and J usage is TRBJ2-3, with no clear D. Looked up from germline, CDR1 is GTSNPN and CDR2 is SVGIG (reference sequence). The ends were cut back, 5 bases at V and 1 base at J, with 10 bases in the middle. There are 13 residues in the CDR3. CDR3 nucleotide sequence: TGTGCCTGGGCCCGGGTCCGCACAGATACGCAGTATTTT. Its translation is CAWARVRTDTQYF.

This chain connects TRBV7-3 to TRBJ2-3; 9 nucleotides align to TRBD1. This CDR3 is 15 amino acids long. Germline V CDR1 and CDR2: SGHTA, FQGTGA. With 5 bases clipped from V and 5 bases from J, the junction kept 8 bases outside the gene matches. CDR3 sequence reads: CASSKKAGQGDTQYF. CDR3 DNA: TGTGCCAGCAGCAAAAAGGCGGGACAGGGAGATACGCAGTATTTT. The full variable domain, rest sourced from reference TRBV7-3 and TRBJ2-3, is GAGVSQTPSNKVTEKGKYVELRCDPISGHTALYWYRQSLGQGPEFLIYFQGTGAADDSGLPNDRFFAVRPEGSVSTLKIQRTERGDSAVYLCASSKKAGQGDTQYFGPGTRLTVL.

The chain recombines TRBV9 with TRBJ1-4; tentative D call: TRBD1 (5 bases). Deletions cut 3 bases from V and 7 bases from J, with 16 bases between. Germline V gene lookup returns CDR1 SGDLS and CDR2 YYNGEE. The CDR3 is 15 residues long. CDR3 in amino acids: CASSAGGGSGEKLFF. CDR3 in DNA: TGTGCCAGCAGCGCGGGGGGAGGGTCGGGTGAAAAACTGTTTTTT.

The gene calls are TRBV19 and TRBJ2-4; possibly TRBD1 for D (5 bases). The CDR3 contains 12 residues. CDR1 is LNHDA and CDR2 is SQIVND in the germline V gene (reference sequence). The ends were cut back, 4 bases at V and 6 bases at J, with 7 bases in the middle. The CDR3 DNA sequence: TGTGCCAGTAGTACCCAGGGAAACATTCAGTACTTC. Translation: CASSTQGNIQYF. The variable domain in full, with the rest retrieved from reference TRBV19 and TRBJ2-4, is DGGITQSPKYLFRKEGQNVTLSCEQNLNHDAMYWYRQDPGQGLRLIYYSQIVNDFQKGDIAEGYSVSREKKESFPLTVTSAQKNPTAFYLCASSTQGNIQYFGAGTRLSVL.

V and J are TRBV2 and TRBJ1-2; D is unclear. The ends were cut back, 3 bases at V and 4 bases at J, with 3 bases in the middle. Germline V gives CDR1 SNHLY, CDR2 FYNNEI. CDR3 size: 11 residues. The CDR3 bases are TGTGCCAGCAGTGACAGCTATGGCTACACCTTC. Protein product: CASSDSYGYTF.

The J gene is TRBJ2-1, the V gene TRBV15; 9 nucleotides agree with TRBD1. This CDR3 region has 14 residues. In germline, CDR1 is LNHNV, CDR2 YYDKDF (reference sequence). J lost 8 bases, V lost 1 base, and 3 bases had no gene match. CDR3 bases: TGTGCCACCAGCAGAGCCCGACAGGGGGATGAGCAGTTCTTC. Translating it yields CATSRARQGDEQFF. The whole variable domain, remainder taken from reference TRBV15 and TRBJ2-1, is DAMVIQNPRYQVTQFGKPVTLSCSQTLNHNVMYWYQQKSSQAPKLLFHYYDKDFNNEADTPDNFQSRRPNTSFCFLDIRSPGLGDTAMYLCATSRARQGDEQFFGPGTRLTVL.

The V call is TRBV15, the J call TRBJ1-3; tentatively, D is TRBD1 (5 bases). The CDR3 totals 14 residues. Germline CDR1 and CDR2: LNHNV and YYDKDF (reference sequence). V gave up 5 bases and J gave up 4 bases, with 12 bases separating them. The DNA of the CDR3 is TGTGCCACCAGCCCCGGGGAGGGGGGAAACACCATATATTTT. Residues: CATSPGEGGNTIYF.

The chain links TRBV5-4 to TRBJ2-5; TRBD1 is a possible D gene (6 bases). The germline V gene encodes CDR1 SGHNT and CDR2 YYREEE (reference sequence). The ends were cut back, 2 bases at V and 3 bases at J, with 14 bases in the middle. CDR3 length: 15 residues. CDR3 protein: CASSFPGHGEETQYF. The CDR3 DNA reads as TGTGCCAGCAGCTTTCCGGGACACGGGGAAGAGACCCAGTACTTC.

This clone was detected once. This chain connects TRBV9 to TRBJ2-2; 15 positions agree with TRBD2. V trimming: 0 bases; J trimming: 2 bases; junction bases outside the gene matches: 8. Germline V gene data show CDR1 as SGDLS and CDR2 as YYNGEE. The CDR3 is 20 residues long. The CDR3 loop is CASSVVPGLAGGINTGELFF. The DNA of the CDR3 is TGTGCCAGCAGCGTAGTGCCGGGACTAGCGGGGGGCATAAACACCGGGGAGCTGTTTTTT.

The V and J genes are TRBV15 and TRBJ2-2; the D gene is possibly TRBD2 (6 bases). The V gene's germline CDR1 is LNHNV and CDR2 YYDKDF (reference sequence). V was shortened by 0 bases and J by 8 bases, with 16 bases between the two germline ends. The CDR3 sequence is 16 residues long. The CDR3: CATSRDRGTQRGELFF. The CDR3 DNA sequence: TGTGCCACCAGCAGAGATCGCGGGACCCAGCGGGGGGAGCTGTTTTTT.

This chain connects TRBV7-8 to TRBJ2-3; D possibly corresponds to TRBD2 (6 bases). Trimming pared 1 base from V and 5 bases from J, leaving 16 bases between. From germline, CDR1 is SGHVS and CDR2 FQNEAQ. There are 16 residues in the CDR3. As DNA, the CDR3 is TGTGCCAGCAGCTTAGGGGTCGGCGGGGTGGGAGATACGCAGTATTTT. Its translation: CASSLGVGGVGDTQYF.

The rearrangement links TRBV6-4 to TRBJ2-3, with D tentatively TRBD2 (6 bases). The length of the CDR3 is 14 residues. Germline V gene sequence: CDR1 MRHNA, CDR2 SNTAGT. V lost 8 bases, J lost 2 bases, and 14 bases lay in between. The CDR3 DNA follows: TGTGCCAGCGGAAGCGGGTTCTCCACAGATACGCAGTATTTT. It translates to CASGSGFSTDTQYF.

The CDR3 region has the DNA TGCGCCAGCAGCCAGAACAGGGAGACAAACTATGGCTACACCTTC. It translates to CASSQNRETNYGYTF. The V gene is TRBV4-1, the J gene TRBJ1-2; a possible D gene is TRBD1 (6 bases). Germline CDR1 and CDR2: MGHRA and YSYEKL. V was cut by 3 bases and J by 2 bases, with 13 bases left in between. This CDR3 has 15 amino acids.

The CDR3 region is CASSQGRQGLARDEQFF. CDR3 nucleotides: TGCGCCAGCAGCCAAGGCCGCCAGGGACTTGCTAGGGATGAGCAGTTCTTC. The V and J genes are TRBV4-1 and TRBJ2-1; D is perhaps TRBD2 (6 bases). This CDR3 spans 17 amino acids. Trimming stripped 1 base from V and 8 bases from J, with 21 bases between. The germline V gene has CDR1 MGHRA and CDR2 YSYEKL.

The chain employs TRBV6-4 and TRBJ2-7; weak D call: TRBD1 (5 bases). This CDR3 is built from 15 residues. Germline CDR1 and CDR2: MRHNA and SNTAGT. V was shortened by 2 bases and J by 0 bases, with 11 bases between the two germline ends. The CDR3 DNA follows: TGTGCCAGCAGTGACCCTGCGGACAACTCCTACGAGCAGTACTTC. This encodes CASSDPADNSYEQYF.

This clone has a handful of counts. The CDR3 loop reads CASSFGSGGQFQETQYF. The CDR3 DNA follows: TGTGCCAGCAGCTTTGGTAGCGGGGGCCAGTTTCAAGAGACCCAGTACTTC. The chain employs TRBV5-4 and TRBJ2-5; 9 bases align to TRBD2. The CDR3 sequence is 17 residues long. CDR1 is SGHNT and CDR2 is YYREEE in the germline V gene (reference sequence). The V segment lost 2 bases and the J segment 2 bases; nucleotides outside the gene matches: 10.

The chain uses TRBV9 and TRBJ1-2; 10 bases match TRBD1. V trimming: 5 bases; J trimming: 5 bases; junction bases outside the gene matches: 15. This CDR3 is 17 amino acids long. Per germline, CDR1 SGDLS and CDR2 YYNGEE. CDR3 in DNA: TGTGCCAGCAGTGACTCACGCGGGACAGGGGAGGGGTATGGCTACACCTTC. This translates into CASSDSRGTGEGYGYTF.

This clone was picked up one time. This chain links TRBV7-9 with TRBJ2-2; D is undetermined. Trimming left V 4 bases short and J 7 bases short, with 10 bases between. Germline V lookup: CDR1 SEHNR, CDR2 FQNEAQ (reference sequence). The CDR3 has 13 residues. The CDR3 nucleotides are TGTGCCAGCAGCTCAACAGCTGGCGGGGAGCTGTTTTTT. It codes for CASSSTAGGELFF.

The chain employs TRBV10-3 and TRBJ1-2, with 9 bases fitting TRBD1. The CDR3 is 13 amino acids. V dropped 6 bases and J dropped 8; count of bases not matched to a gene: 7. CDR1 is ENHRY, CDR2 SYGVKD, per germline. The chain's CDR3 is CAISLGQGDGYTF. CDR3 DNA sequence: TGTGCCATCAGCCTGGGACAGGGTGACGGCTACACCTTC.

J is TRBJ2-3 and V is TRBV14; 8 nucleotides agree with TRBD1. In germline, CDR1 is SGHDN, CDR2 FVKESK. The CDR3 is 16 amino acids. V trimming: 5 bases; J trimming: 4 bases; junction bases outside the gene matches: 11. Written as DNA, the CDR3 is TGTGCCAGCAGCTTCTCAACCGGGACAGGAGCAGATACGCAGTATTTT. Translated: CASSFSTGTGADTQYF.

The chain is built from TRBV9 and TRBJ1-6; 7 nucleotides align to TRBD1. The V and J ends lost 4 bases and 7 bases, in that order; junction bases with no gene match: 8. Germline CDR1 SGDLS, CDR2 YYNGEE. The CDR3 extends over 15 amino acids. The CDR3 nucleotides are TGTGCCAGCAGCCCGGACAGGCCTCGGAATTCACCCCTCCACTTT. Translated: CASSPDRPRNSPLHF.

The rearrangement uses TRBV6-1 and TRBJ2-1; D uncertain. The CDR3 totals 11 residues. Trimming pared 5 bases from V and 4 bases from J, leaving 3 bases between. CDR1 and CDR2 from the germline V gene are MNHNS and SASEGT. CDR3 coding DNA: TGTGCCAGCAGTTTATACAATGAGCAGTTCTTC. It yields the protein CASSLYNEQFF.

The CDR3 DNA follows: TGTGCCACCAGCAGAGATAGGGACGGGGGGAATCAGCCCCAGCATTTT. The encoded protein is CATSRDRDGGNQPQHF. The rearrangement joins TRBV15 to TRBJ1-5, with TRBD1 as a possible D gene (5 bases). The CDR3 extends over 16 amino acids. Per the germline V gene, CDR1 is LNHNV and CDR2 is YYDKDF (reference sequence). V was cut by 0 bases and J by 4 bases, with 13 bases left in between.